Following are 2 T cell receptor beta chains from one sample sequenced in a study of control samples from healthy donors and cancer patients. Profiling relied on immunoSEQ multiplex PCR, and the TCRdb table lists in-frame clones only, not all of them. This sample yields 150,000 to 190,000 clones, of which over 85% are seen a single time; approximately 2.5% belongs to the top ten. The sequenced material came from blood. The source of these receptors is a man in his fifties in good health.

This clone was seen once. The chain has TRBV6-4 and TRBJ2-2, with TRBD2 matching 7 bases. CDR1 is MRHNA and CDR2 is SNTAGT in the germline V gene. This CDR3 is 13 amino acids long. V shed 8 bases, J shed 4 bases, and the junction held 4 bases outside the gene matches. DNA for the CDR3: TGTGCCAGCCGGGACTACTCCACCGGGGAGCTGTTTTTT. It is translated as CASRDYSTGELFF.

This clone showed up just once. V is TRBV18 and J is TRBJ1-6, with a possible D match to TRBD1 (6 bases). V lost 6 bases and J lost 9, with 18 bases in between. Germline lookup yields CDR1 KGHSH and CDR2 LQKENI. The CDR3 totals 15 residues. CDR3 amino acids: CASSWDITRGSPLHF. The CDR3 coding sequence is TGTGCCAGCTCTTGGGACATTACCAGGGGTTCACCCCTCCACTTT.